This T cell receptor beta chain was observed in a study of blood T cell repertoires in COVID-19. Whole-study context: Donors in the United States, Italy and Spain gave samples during acute or convalescent COVID-19. T cells, B-cell-depleted T cells, or PBMCs supplied cDNA or gDNA.

Authors' processing steps: Estimation of nucleated cell counts was performed using reference gene primer amplification. This table comes from immunoSEQ multiplex PCR, and its TCRdb copy is limited to in-frame clones, with some not included. For V, J and clone size, that table is used; D and trimming come from the DNA. The sample has about 110,000 clones; approximately 88% are singletons. This receptor was taken from a human donor in a cohort sampled during active COVID-19. The source material was peripheral blood.

The CDR3 coding sequence is TGTGCCAGCAGTCGGACCGGGTACGGTATTTCGAACACCGGGGAGCTGTTTTTT. Amino acid sequence: CASSRTGYGISNTGELFF. J is TRBJ2-2 and V is TRBV6-6; D call uncertain. This CDR3 is 18 amino acids long. Germline assignment: CDR1 MNHNY and CDR2 SVGAGI (reference sequence). V lost 5 bases and J 0 bases, leaving 19 bases between the germline ends.